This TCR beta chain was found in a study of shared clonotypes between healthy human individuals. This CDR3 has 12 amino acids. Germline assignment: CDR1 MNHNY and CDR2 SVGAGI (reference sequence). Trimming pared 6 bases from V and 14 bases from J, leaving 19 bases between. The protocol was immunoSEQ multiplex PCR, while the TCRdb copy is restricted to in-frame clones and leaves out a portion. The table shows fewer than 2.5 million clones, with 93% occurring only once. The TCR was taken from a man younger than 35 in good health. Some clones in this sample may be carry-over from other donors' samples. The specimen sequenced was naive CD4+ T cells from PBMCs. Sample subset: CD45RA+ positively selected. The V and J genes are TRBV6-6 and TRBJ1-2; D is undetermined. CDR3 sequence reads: CASSTSGEVRTF. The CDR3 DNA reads TGTGCCAGCAGCACCTCCGGAGAAGTAAGGACCTTC.